The 15 T cell receptor beta chains presented below share a single source sample, sequenced in a study of T-cell reconstitution after alpha-beta-depleted transplantation in children. TCRbeta library preparation incorporated unique molecular identifiers. TCRdb re-called the PCR reads with MiXCR, one entry per CDR3 protein. The sample shows hundreds of thousands of distinct CDR3 sequences, nearly 10% of them seen only once. Sequenced here: PBMCs from the stem cell graft donor, sampled from the stem cell graft. The receptors shown here come from a human donor who donated a stem cell graft to a child with SCID.

The sample holds a few counts of this clonotype. The rearrangement uses TRBV18 and TRBJ1-2; D gene uncertain. The CDR3 length is 15 residues. V lost 6 bases to trimming and J lost 6 bases, with 20 bases between them. In germline, CDR1 is KGHSH, CDR2 LQKENI. The CDR3: CASSPEIARLDGYTF. In nucleotides, the CDR3 is TGTGCCAGCTCGCCGGAGATAGCAAGGCTCGATGGCTACACCTTC.

This clonotype showed up many times. The V call is TRBV5-1, the J call TRBJ2-2; D uncertain. This CDR3 comprises 15 residues. V was cut by 4 bases and J by 7 bases, with 17 bases left in between. The germline gives CDR1 SGHRS, CDR2 YFSETQ. The chain's CDR3 is CASSPSHLVGGELFF. In DNA, the CDR3 is TGCGCCAGCAGCCCATCCCACCTAGTTGGCGGGGAGCTGTTTTTT.

The V gene is TRBV5-1, the J gene TRBJ1-6; no firm D call. V lost 0 bases, J lost 3 bases, and 7 bases lay in between. Germline CDR1 is SGHRS and CDR2 is YFSETQ. The CDR3 has 15 residues. CDR3 DNA sequence: TGCGCCAGCAGCTTGGATCTGGGCTATAATTCACCCCTCCACTTT. This gives the protein CASSLDLGYNSPLHF.

This clonotype came up many times. The chain is built from TRBV14 and TRBJ2-2; 9 positions match TRBD1. The CDR3 is 17 amino acids. From germline, CDR1 is SGHDN and CDR2 FVKESK. The V and J ends lost 4 bases and 1 base, in that order; junction bases with no gene match: 7. The CDR3: CASSLLPGQGNTGELFF. DNA for the CDR3: TGTGCCAGCAGCCTTTTACCGGGACAGGGGAACACCGGGGAGCTGTTTTTT.

This clonotype was seen more than once but under ten times. V usage is TRBV12-3 or TRBV12-4 and J usage is TRBJ1-1; no firm D call. V was clipped by 10 bases and J by 10 bases, with 22 bases between them. This CDR3 contains 13 residues. The CDR3 reads CATTWDPTWGAFF. CDR3 nucleotides: TGTGCCACGACGTGGGATCCGACCTGGGGAGCTTTCTTT.

Turning to this clonotype: A read error may be the cause here, since a much bigger clone is one base away. The V gene is TRBV3-1, the J gene TRBJ1-1; D not certain. Germline CDR1 LGHDT, CDR2 YNNKEL (reference sequence). The CDR3 has 15 amino acids. The V and J ends lost 5 bases and 1 base respectively, with 14 bases between them. This CDR3 is CASSTQGRSNTEAFF. CDR3 bases: TGTGCCAGCAGCACCCAAGGGCGATCGAACACTGAAGCTTTCTTT.

There are a few counts of this clonotype. The chain joins TRBV5-1 to TRBJ2-4, with TRBD1 matching 8 bases. Germline CDR1 is SGHRS and CDR2 is YFSETQ. V trimming: 0 bases; J trimming: 0 bases; junction bases outside the gene matches: 5. This CDR3 is 17 amino acids long. The CDR3 nucleotides read TGCGCCAGCAGCTTGGCTTCAGGGGGCATAGCCAAAAACATTCAGTACTTC. It yields the protein CASSLASGGIAKNIQYF.

The chain recombines TRBV19 with TRBJ2-7; D unresolved. The length of the CDR3 is 13 residues. In germline, CDR1 is LNHDA, CDR2 SQIVND (reference sequence). V shed 2 bases and J shed 6 bases, with 11 bases lying between them. The CDR3: CASSIRQASEQYF. Here the CDR3 DNA reads TGTGCCAGTAGTATAAGGCAGGCCTCCGAGCAGTACTTC.

Only a few counts were recorded for this clonotype. This chain joins TRBV29-1 and TRBJ2-2; D perhaps matches TRBD1 (5 bases). The ends were cut back, 6 bases at V and 6 bases at J, with 8 bases in the middle. The CDR3 totals 11 residues. CDR1 and CDR2 from the germline V gene are SQVTM and ANQGSEA. The DNA of the CDR3 is TGCAGCGTCCAGGGCTCCGGGGAGCTGTTTTTT. Its protein product is CSVQGSGELFF.

This clonotype showed up just a few times. This chain connects TRBV12-3 or TRBV12-4 to TRBJ1-4, with D maybe TRBD1 (5 bases). The CDR3 covers 15 residues. The germline V and J ends were trimmed by 5 bases and 5 bases, with 15 bases remaining between them. The CDR3 region has the DNA TGTGCCAGCAGTGCGCCGGGACGGGGGAATGAAAAACTGTTTTTT. Protein: CASSAPGRGNEKLFF.

This clonotype came up a few times. The V gene is TRBV12-3 or TRBV12-4, the J gene TRBJ2-5; no definite D call. This CDR3 has 16 amino acids. V lost 4 bases and J 0 bases, leaving 15 bases between the germline ends. The CDR3, as DNA: TGTGCCAGCAGTTCCCCCCTTGGGCAGTACCAAGAGACCCAGTACTTC. This translates into CASSSPLGQYQETQYF.

V is TRBV5-1 and J is TRBJ2-3, with 9 nucleotides matching TRBD2. In germline, CDR1 is SGHRS, CDR2 YFSETQ. CDR3 length equals 19 residues. V was clipped by 2 bases and J by 0 bases; unmatched bases: 13. The CDR3 spells CASSLGQAGGVSSTDTQYF. Written as DNA, the CDR3 is TGCGCCAGCAGCTTAGGCCAAGCGGGGGGTGTGTCCAGCACAGATACGCAGTATTTT.

Worth noting for this clonotype: The conserved phenylalanine or tryptophan normally closing the CDR3 is absent here, so this likely arose from a read error. This rearrangement joins TRBV9 to TRBJ2-1; D is possibly TRBD1 or TRBD2 (5 bases each). Per the germline V gene, CDR1 is SGDLS and CDR2 is YYNGEE. V shed 6 bases and J shed 4 bases, with 17 bases lying between them. The CDR3 runs 15 residues. The CDR3 sequence is CASTTGLLDYNEQFL. Written as DNA, the CDR3 is TGTGCCAGCACCACGGGGCTTTTGGATTACAATGAGCAGTTCTTA.

This chain joins TRBV24-1 and TRBJ2-1, with 9 bases fitting TRBD1. Looked up from germline, CDR1 is KGHDR and CDR2 is SFDVKD. The CDR3 extends over 15 amino acids. The trim removed 3 bases at V and 4 bases at J, leaving 3 bases unmatched. CDR3 nucleotides: TGTGCCACCAGTGATGGCGGACAGGGGTACAATGAGCAGTTCTTC. This translates into CATSDGGQGYNEQFF.

This clonotype occurred a few times. In DNA form, the CDR3 reads TGCAGCGGGACAACCACCTCTGGAAACACCATATATTTT. Its protein is CSGTTTSGNTIYF. V usage is TRBV29-1 and J usage is TRBJ1-3; TRBD1 is a possible D gene (5 bases). Trimming took off 7 bases at V and 0 bases at J, with 10 bases between the two ends. Germline assignment: CDR1 SQVTM and CDR2 ANQGSEA. The CDR3 is made up of 13 amino acids.